Presented here are 20 T cell receptor beta chains from one specimen sequenced in a study of beta chain features in type 1 diabetes. Findings and limits, study-wide: People with Type 1 diabetes carried modestly yet significantly shorter TCRB CDR3s in all four CD4+ subsets.

Sequencing targeted expressed TCRB transcripts, as all isolated RNA had been reverse transcribed. The table came from immunoSEQ multiplex PCR; TCRdb's copy has only in-frame clones and leaves some out. The data hold 25,000 to 30,000 clones, with less than 75% observed a single time. No cognate antigen is known for these TCRs. The material sequenced was Tregs from blood. These receptors all come from a woman younger than 45 with type 1 diabetes.

The rearrangement links TRBV19 to TRBJ1-3; a possible D gene is TRBD1 (5 bases). CDR1 and CDR2 (germline): LNHDA, SQIVND (reference sequence). Trimming removed 7 bases from V and 2 bases from J, with 9 bases in between. The CDR3 consists of 13 residues. The CDR3 DNA follows: TGTGCCAGTACCGACAGACCTGGAAACACCATATATTTT. This encodes CASTDRPGNTIYF.

This CDR3 reads CASTLIQGAGGGYTF. The CDR3 DNA follows: TGTGCCAGCACCTTGATCCAGGGGGCAGGCGGTGGCTACACCTTC. The V gene is TRBV6-5, the J gene TRBJ1-2; 8 bases match TRBD1. This CDR3 contains 15 residues. CDR1 and CDR2 (germline): MNHEY, SVGAGI. The ends lost 7 bases at V and 7 bases at J; junction bases unmatched: 14.

The chain has TRBV27 and TRBJ1-2, with D perhaps matching TRBD1 (6 bases). This CDR3 has 14 residues. The germline V gene has CDR1 MNHEY and CDR2 SMNVEV (reference sequence). Trimming stripped 6 bases from V and 3 bases from J, with 14 bases between. The CDR3 sequence: CASRPTGLDYGYTF. DNA for the CDR3: TGTGCCAGCAGGCCTACAGGGTTAGACTATGGCTACACCTTC.

CDR3 nucleotide sequence: TGTGCCAGCAACTACGGGGGGCCCACCGGGGAGCTGTTTTTT. This encodes CASNYGGPTGELFF. The V gene is TRBV6-6, the J gene TRBJ2-2; weak D call: TRBD2 (7 bases). This CDR3 has 14 amino acids. V gave up 7 bases and J gave up 4 bases, with 13 bases separating them. Germline assignment: CDR1 MNHNY and CDR2 SVGAGI (reference sequence).

The chain has TRBV2 and TRBJ2-1; TRBD2 matches at 11 bases. With V trimmed by 7 bases and J by 5 bases, 13 bases remained unmatched. Germline V gives CDR1 SNHLY, CDR2 FYNNEI. The CDR3 is made up of 17 amino acids. The CDR3 DNA follows: TGTGCCAGCACCTATCTGGGACTAGCGGAGCCAGACAATGAGCAGTTCTTC. Residues: CASTYLGLAEPDNEQFF.

The V gene is TRBV12-5, the J gene TRBJ2-4; TRBD1 might be the D (5 bases). V was cut by 1 base and J by 6 bases, with 13 bases left in between. Germline assignment: CDR1 LGHNT and CDR2 FRNRAP. CDR3 size: 15 residues. CDR3 bases: TGTGCTAGTGGTTTGGACAGGAGCCGACGAAACATTCAGTACTTC. It is translated as CASGLDRSRRNIQYF.

This clone was detected only a few times. The rearrangement uses TRBV28 and TRBJ2-1; D is possibly TRBD1 (5 bases). With 4 bases removed from V and 13 bases from J, the gap between germline ends came to 14 bases. CDR1 is MDHEN and CDR2 is SYDVKM in the germline V gene. CDR3 size: 12 residues. The CDR3 DNA sequence: TGTGCCAGCAGTTCGCTTCGGACAATCCAGTTCTTC. It specifies CASSSLRTIQFF.

This clone occurred a few times. In DNA form, the CDR3 reads TGTGCCAGGCAGAACCTGGGCACAGATACGCAGTATTTT. Protein: CARQNLGTDTQYF. V usage is TRBV7-9 and J usage is TRBJ2-3; D is uncertain. Trimming removed 9 bases from V and 1 base from J, with 11 bases in between. The CDR3 is made up of 13 amino acids. CDR1 is SEHNR and CDR2 is FQNEAQ in the germline V gene (reference sequence).

The genes are TRBV29-1 and TRBJ2-3; 7 nucleotides agree with TRBD1. V lost 4 bases, J lost 3 bases, and 4 bases stayed unmatched. In germline, CDR1 is SQVTM, CDR2 ANQGSEA. The CDR3 consists of 13 residues. The CDR3 nucleotides are TGCAGCGTTGGGGGGACAGTGACAGATACGCAGTATTTT. It yields the protein CSVGGTVTDTQYF.

The rearrangement uses TRBV27 and TRBJ2-3, with unresolved D. In germline, CDR1 is MNHEY, CDR2 SMNVEV (reference sequence). Trimming pared 6 bases from V and 0 bases from J, leaving 4 bases between. This CDR3 has 12 residues. In DNA, the CDR3 is TGTGCCAGCAGCCCTAGCACAGATACGCAGTATTTT. Translated: CASSPSTDTQYF.

The chain carries TRBV29-1 and TRBJ2-1, with 7 bases lining up with TRBD2. In germline, CDR1 is SQVTM, CDR2 ANQGSEA. The CDR3 length is 12 residues. The trim removed 8 bases at V and 6 bases at J, leaving 7 bases unmatched. CDR3 sequence (DNA): TGCAGCTTAGGACTAGTTGCCAATGAGCAGTTCTTC. Residues: CSLGLVANEQFF.

This clone was picked up one time. This chain joins TRBV18 and TRBJ1-5; D is perhaps TRBD1 (5 bases). This CDR3 region has 14 residues. Deletions cut 5 bases from V and 5 bases from J, with 13 bases between. Germline-derived CDR1 and CDR2 are KGHSH and LQKENI. The CDR3 spells CASSSGGGDQPQHF. CDR3 in DNA: TGTGCCAGCTCATCTGGGGGAGGTGATCAGCCCCAGCATTTT.

J is TRBJ2-7 and V is TRBV6-5, with D perhaps TRBD2 (6 bases). The germline V gene has CDR1 MNHEY and CDR2 SVGAGI. The CDR3 loop spans 15 amino acids. Between the trimmed V and J ends, which lost 2 bases and 1 base, there was a span of 12 bases. The CDR3 here is CASSYGASVSYEQYF. The CDR3 coding sequence is TGTGCCAGCAGTTACGGGGCTAGCGTTTCCTACGAGCAGTACTTC.

This chain connects TRBV4-2 to TRBJ2-7, with a weak D call TRBD2 (6 bases). The V end was cut by 1 base, the J end by 3 bases, with 13 bases between. The germline gives CDR1 LGHNA, CDR2 YNFKEQ. The CDR3 runs to 15 residues. The CDR3: CASSQGGGGVYEQYF. CDR3 DNA sequence: TGTGCCAGCAGCCAAGGGGGCGGAGGGGTCTACGAGCAGTACTTC.

This chain connects TRBV11-3 to TRBJ2-1, with 8 bases aligning to TRBD2. After removal of 0 bases from V and 6 bases from J, the junction contained 13 bases not matched to a gene. The CDR3 totals 18 residues. The V gene's germline CDR1 is SGHNT and CDR2 YENEEA. The CDR3 region is CASSLDRSRAGAINEQFF. In nucleotides, the CDR3 is TGTGCCAGCAGCTTAGATCGGTCTCGAGCGGGAGCGATCAATGAGCAGTTCTTC. The full variable domain, rest sourced from reference TRBV11-3 and TRBJ2-1, is EAGVVQSPRYKIIEKKQPVAFWCNPISGHNTLYWYLQNLGQGPELLIRYENEEAVDDSQLPKDRFSAERLKGVDSTLKIQPAELGDSAVYLCASSLDRSRAGAINEQFFGPGTRLTVL.

J is TRBJ1-1 and V is TRBV6-5, with 8 bases aligning to TRBD1. V was pared by 6 bases and J by 8 bases, with 8 bases of the junction left unmatched. CDR1 is MNHEY and CDR2 is SVGAGI in the germline V gene. There are 13 residues in the CDR3. The CDR3 DNA reads as TGTGCCAGCAGGCCAAACAGGGGGGCGGAAGCTTTCTTT. The encoded protein is CASRPNRGAEAFF.

This sequence joins TRBV4-2 and TRBJ2-1, with 10 positions matching TRBD2. The ends lost 3 bases at V and 10 bases at J; junction bases unmatched: 12. The CDR3 consists of 16 residues. Germline lookup yields CDR1 LGHNA and CDR2 YNFKEQ. In nucleotides, the CDR3 is TGTGCCAGCAGCCATTATACTAGCGGGATGCCCGGGGAGCAGTTCTTC. Translated: CASSHYTSGMPGEQFF.

This clone was seen a few times. V gene TRBV28 combines with J gene TRBJ2-1; the D is unclear. Trimming stripped 3 bases from V and 8 bases from J, with 5 bases between. The CDR3 is 11 amino acids. Germline values: CDR1 MDHEN, CDR2 SYDVKM. The CDR3 DNA reads as TGTGCCAGCAGTTTTCTCGATGAGCAGTTCTTC. It codes for CASSFLDEQFF.

The J gene is TRBJ2-3, the V gene TRBV18; 8 bases align to TRBD2. Germline CDR1 is KGHSH and CDR2 is LQKENI. The CDR3 has 13 residues. The J segment lost 6 bases and the V segment lost 2 bases, leaving 1 base of the junction unmatched. The CDR3 region is CASSPGLADTQYF. CDR3 nucleotide sequence: TGTGCCAGCTCACCAGGACTAGCCGATACGCAGTATTTT. Combining the CDR3 with reference TRBV18 and TRBJ2-3 gives the whole variable domain NAGVMQNPRHLVRRRGQEARLRCSPMKGHSHVYWYRQLPEEGLKFMVYLQKENIIDESGMPKERFSAEFPKEGPSILRIQQVVRGDSAAYFCASSPGLADTQYFGPGTRLTVL.

The genes are TRBV19 and TRBJ2-7, with 14 bases matching TRBD2. The V and J ends lost 6 bases and 4 bases, in that order; junction bases with no gene match: 14. In germline, CDR1 is LNHDA, CDR2 SQIVND (reference sequence). This CDR3 has 18 amino acids. CDR3 DNA sequence: TGTGCCAGTAGCCCGACTCGGGGACTAGCGGGAGTAACGTACGAGCAGTACTTC. Translating it yields CASSPTRGLAGVTYEQYF.